This T cell receptor beta chain appears in the sequencing data of a study of human T cells and chemical hapten exposure. Per the study methods: Between about 23,224 and 700,000 TCRs appeared in each sample, and the median stood at about 93,000. TCRdb reprocessed the 5' RACE reads with MiXCR, giving one entry per CDR3 protein. TCRdb, not the authors, supplied the V and J calls. The sample carries 130,000 or so distinct CDR3 sequences, 3.5% to 5% recorded once. General observations from the study: DPC sensitization did not alter TCRs above 1 in 1000 frequency.

In its sample, this clonotype was seen many times. No antigen is known for it. It is unclear where the CDR3 begins or ends on the DNA, so no DNA is shown, and the CDR3 is as TCRdb lists it. Unseparated into fractions, whole blood served as the source from which total RNA was extracted. The CDR3 spans 13 residues, counting both ends. Per the germline V gene, CDR1 is SGHVS and CDR2 is FQNEAQ. The rearrangement uses TRBV7-8 and TRBJ1-1; the D call TRBD1 from the table was never checked on the DNA. This TCR was sampled from a female donor in good health. CDR3 protein: CASTSTLGAEAFF.